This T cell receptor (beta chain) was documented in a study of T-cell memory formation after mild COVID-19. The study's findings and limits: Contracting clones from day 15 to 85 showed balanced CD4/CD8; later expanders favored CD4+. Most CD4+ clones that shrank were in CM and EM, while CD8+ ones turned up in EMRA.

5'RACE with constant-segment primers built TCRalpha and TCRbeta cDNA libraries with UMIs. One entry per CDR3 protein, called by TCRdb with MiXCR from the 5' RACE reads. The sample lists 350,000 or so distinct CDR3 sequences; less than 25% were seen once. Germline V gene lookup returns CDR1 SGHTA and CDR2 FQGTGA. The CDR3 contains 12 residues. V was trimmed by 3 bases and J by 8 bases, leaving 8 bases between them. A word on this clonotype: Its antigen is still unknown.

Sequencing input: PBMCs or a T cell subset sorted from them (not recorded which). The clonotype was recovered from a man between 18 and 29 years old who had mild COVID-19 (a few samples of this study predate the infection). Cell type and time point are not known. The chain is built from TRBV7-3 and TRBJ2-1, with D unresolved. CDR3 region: CASSFPQDEQFF. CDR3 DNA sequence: TGTGCCAGCAGCTTTCCGCAGGATGAGCAGTTCTTC.